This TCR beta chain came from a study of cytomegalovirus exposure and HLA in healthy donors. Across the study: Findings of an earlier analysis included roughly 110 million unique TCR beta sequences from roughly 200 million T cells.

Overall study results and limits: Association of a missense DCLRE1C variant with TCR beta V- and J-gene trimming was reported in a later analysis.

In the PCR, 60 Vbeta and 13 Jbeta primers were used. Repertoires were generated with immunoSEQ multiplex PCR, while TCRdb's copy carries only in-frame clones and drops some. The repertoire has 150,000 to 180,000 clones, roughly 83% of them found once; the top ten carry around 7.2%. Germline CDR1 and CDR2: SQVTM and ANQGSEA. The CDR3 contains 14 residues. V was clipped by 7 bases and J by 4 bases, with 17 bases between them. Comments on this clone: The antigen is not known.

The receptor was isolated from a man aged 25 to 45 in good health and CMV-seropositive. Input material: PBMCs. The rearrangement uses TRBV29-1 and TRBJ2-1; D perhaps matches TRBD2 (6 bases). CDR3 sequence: CSADGGAEYNEQFF. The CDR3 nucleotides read TGCAGCGCCGATGGAGGGGCCGAATACAATGAGCAGTTCTTC.